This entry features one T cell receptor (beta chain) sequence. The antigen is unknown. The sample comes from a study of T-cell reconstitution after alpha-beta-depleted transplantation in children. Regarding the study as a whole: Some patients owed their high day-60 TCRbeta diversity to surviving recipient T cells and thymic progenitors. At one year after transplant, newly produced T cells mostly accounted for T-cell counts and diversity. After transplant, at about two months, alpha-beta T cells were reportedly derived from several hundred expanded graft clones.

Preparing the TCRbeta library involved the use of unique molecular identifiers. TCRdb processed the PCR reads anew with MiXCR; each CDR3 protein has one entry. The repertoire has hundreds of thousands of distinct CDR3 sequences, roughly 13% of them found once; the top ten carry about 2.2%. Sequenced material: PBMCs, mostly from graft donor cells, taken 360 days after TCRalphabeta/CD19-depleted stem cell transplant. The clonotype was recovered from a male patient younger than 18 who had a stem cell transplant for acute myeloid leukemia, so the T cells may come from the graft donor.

This CDR3 is CASSPMGLAGSEQFF. The DNA of the CDR3 is TGTGCCAGCAGTCCGATGGGACTAGCGGGAAGTGAGCAGTTCTTC. The V call is TRBV12-3 or TRBV12-4, the J call TRBJ2-1, with TRBD2 matching over 13 bases. This CDR3 has 15 amino acids. Trimming cost V 5 bases and J 9 bases; bases outside gene matches: 7.